This T cell receptor beta chain was captured by sequencing in a study of blood T cell repertoires in COVID-19 (dated by TCRdb to about 2020). As for the study more broadly: The collaborator samples originated in the United States, Italy and Spain and spanned the acute and convalescent phases of COVID-19. The prospective study material was composed of cDNA or gDNA derived from T cells, B-cell-depleted T cells, or PBMCs. Deeply sampled blood TCRbeta repertoires from subjects exposed to, actively infected with, or recovered from COVID-19 were included in the dataset. The samples were drawn from the first 160 participants of the ongoing ImmuneRACE study and from under 1,500 subjects provided by 6 global collaborators. Where available, HLA class I and class II types were taken from metadata supplied by the sample provider and were not determined by assay-based typing. Sample metadata almost always included a de-identified subject ID, COVID-19 status, age in years and sex. The repertoires were released in a freely available public database intended as a resource for research on the immune response to SARS-CoV-2. What the authors observed across the whole study: Clinical and demographic metadata were provided uncurated, with the amount varying by source and participant.

Whole blood was collected in K2EDTA tubes by collaborating institutions according to the institutions' own protocols. For TCRbeta analysis, collaborator samples were shipped as frozen whole blood, as isolated PBMCs, or as DNA extracted from either sample type. On this clone itself: Its antigen is still unknown. Per-base quality was not reported, and no clone a single base away is much larger than it.

The germline V gene encodes CDR1 SGHVS and CDR2 FNYEAQ. V gives up 1 base and J gives up 5 bases, and the segment between their germline ends measures 18 bases. Its CDR3 holds 16 amino acids, cysteine through phenylalanine. The CDR3 DNA has 48 bases and is translated from base 1. TCRbeta CDR3 regions were amplified from genomic DNA by means of the immunoSEQ Assay, a bias-controlled multiplex PCR. The authors processed their data as follows. The number of nucleated cells in each sample was estimated from the amplification of reference gene primers within the assay. To quantify the absolute abundance of each unique TCRbeta CDR3 rearrangement, sequence reads were collapsed and filtered. For each sample, productive Simpson clonality was calculated as the square root of Simpson's diversity index over productive rearrangements. In TCRdb, the immuneACCESS table is reduced to in-frame sequences with V and J assigned. These tables do not hold every clone; where another copy was compared, an unresolved V gene accounts for under half, and the others remain unexplained. V and J calls and clone size are given by that table; D and trimming were obtained from the DNA. The sample yields some 150,000 clones; roughly 89% were counted once. Around 1.5% of the sample is taken by the ten largest.

This clonotype was obtained from a human donor in a cohort sampled during active COVID-19. The chain joins TRBV7-6 to TRBJ2-7; the D segment cannot be called with confidence. Sequencing used peripheral blood. The CDR3 reads as follows: CASSLGRWQVGHEQYF. The sequenced DNA is TGTGCCAGCAGCTTAGGACGGTGGCAGGTAGGCCACGAGCAGTACTTC. Extended through the reference TRBV7-6 and TRBJ2-7 proteins, this CDR3 yields the full variable domain: GAGVSQSPRYKVTKRGQDVALRCDPISGHVSLYWYRQALGQGPEFLTYFNYEAQQDKSGLPNDRFSAERPEGSISTLTIQRTEQRDSAMYRCASSLGRWQVGHEQYFGPGTRLTVT.